This TCR beta chain was recovered during a study of blood T cell repertoires in COVID-19. The germline V and J ends were trimmed by 5 bases and 4 bases, with 9 bases remaining between them. This CDR3 has 11 amino acids. Germline CDR1 is DFQATT and CDR2 is SNEGSKA (reference sequence). Sequencing was performed with immunoSEQ multiplex PCR; in TCRdb, only in-frame clones are kept and a portion is missing. The sample holds more than 85,000 clones, roughly 79% seen once. The V gene is TRBV20-1, the J gene TRBJ2-7, with a weak D call TRBD2 (5 bases). This TCR was recovered from a man at least 80 years old with acute or convalescent COVID-19. Sequenced sample: peripheral blood. The CDR3 loop reads CSAGLVYEQYF. The CDR3 DNA follows: TGCAGTGCTGGACTTGTTTACGAGCAGTACTTC.